This T cell receptor (beta chain) was sequenced in a study of shared clonotypes between healthy human individuals (dated by TCRdb to 2019 to 2021). At the level of the whole study: A few men and a couple of women, aged 18 to 49 years, made up the cohort. For each donor, three plates each were used for CD4 naive and CD4 memory, two plates were used for CD8 naive, and one plate was used for CD8 memory. Per donor, leukapheresis produced somewhere between about 0.94 and 8.9 billion PBMCs. Different laboratories and diverse techniques were used to prepare libraries and sequence TCR repertoires, to increase sequencing depth and limit assay-specific biases. To estimate repertoire size and how much clonotype sharing occurs between individuals, the study deeply sequenced the blood TCR repertoires of a handful of healthy adults. The research as a whole found: Pairwise subsampling indicated that sequencing depth was expected to affect the degree of clonotype sharing among donors. Clonotypes shared by all four sorted-subset donors showed higher generation probabilities than non-shared clonotypes. When several donors were compared, the shared fraction of clonotypes was 5% to 6.5% for naive CD4, roughly 3.3% for naive CD8, more than 2% for memory CD4, and 0.4% for memory CD8. Sampling was limited to blood, and TCR repertoires in tissue likely differ from TCR repertoires in blood. Naive subsets generally had larger estimated clonotype richness than memory subsets did. The small number of donors limited the genetic and exposure-history diversity represented. Even with the large sequencing depth, rarefaction of the sorted-subset datasets indicated that sequencing was incomplete.

TCR CDR3 regions were amplified from genomic DNA by multiplex PCR using the deep immunoSEQ assay. Genomic DNA extracted from each cell subset was distributed evenly over all wells of several immunoSEQ 96-well plates, and each plate served as one replicate. For sorted subsets, each replicate PCR was loaded with roughly 200 ng genomic DNA, equivalent to 30,000 or so T cell genomes. Purified libraries were quantified with a Qubit 3.0 fluorometer, sized on a Bioanalyzer 2100, and re-quantified with the KAPA Library Quantification kit. Each immunoSEQ 96-well plate was sequenced on its own single-read 150-cycle Illumina NextSeq 550 flow cell. The published analysis was carried out like this. Because the immunoSEQ output included only junctional sequences and no quality scores, the filtering could not be the same as the filtering used for full-length reads. Sequences were annotated with PyIR, a Python wrapper for IgBLAST v1.9, using IMGT germline references to assign V/J genes and CDR3. Any read was removed if the V/J assignment was weak (E-value above 1e-6), the CDR3 was missing, or the read contained stop codons, out-of-frame junctions, or ambiguous translated residues. V3J clonotypes were defined by identical inferred V gene, J gene, and CDR3 amino acid sequence. To compute the percentage overlap between repertoires, the number of shared unique clonotypes was divided by the size of the smaller repertoire. Repertoire richness was assessed with RTK rarefaction, the Chao1 estimator, and Recon v2.1 estimates of unobserved clonotypes. Generation probabilities for all TCRbeta clonotypes obtained by the gDNA method from a handful of donors were computed using OLGA. TCRdb limited this immuneACCESS table to in-frame rearrangements with V and J called. A share of clones is missing; checked studies link under half to unresolved V genes, and the rest is unexplained. Clonal size and the V and J genes are those of that table, whereas D and trimming came from the DNA. The sample records roughly 700,000 clones, 90% of which are singletons. Clones ranked in the top ten supply roughly 36% of the sample.

About this clone: Its antigen has not been determined. No base quality values were provided; no much bigger clone lies one nucleotide off.

The CDR3 holds 14 amino acids from the cysteine to the phenylalanine. Only the CDR3 part of the read is kept: 42 bases, read in frame from the first base. The germline V gene sets CDR1 to SGHDT and CDR2 to YYEEEE. Germline trimming: 3 bases from V, 0 bases from J; junction bases outside gene matches: 2. Donors were healthy HIV-negative adults with no recently reported acute infections or vaccinations. All donors were Caucasian adults living in Nashville, Tennessee, USA. CD8 memory samples combined magnetically selected CD45RO+ cells with CCR7-negative CD45RA+ effector memory (TemRA) cells. After blood collection by leukapheresis, PBMCs were isolated using Ficoll-Histopaque density gradient centrifugation and then cryopreserved in the vapor phase of liquid nitrogen. Analytical flow cytometry was used to check the purity and quantity of each magnetically sorted T cell population. Genomic DNA was isolated from each sorted fraction and quantified by UV absorbance on a Nanodrop 2000c.

The clonotype originates from a man aged 18 to 29 in good health. Some clones in this sample may be carry-over from other donors' samples. The sample consisted of memory CD8+ T cells from PBMCs. What the cell subset or site label conveys for this sample: CD45RO+ cells pooled with CCR7-negative TemRA cells. The V and J segments used are TRBV5-6 and TRBJ2-5; the junction holds 7 bases that match TRBD1. The sequenced DNA: TGTGCCAGCAGCTGGGGGACAGACCAAGAGACCCAGTACTTC. Its translation reads: CASSWGTDQETQYF.